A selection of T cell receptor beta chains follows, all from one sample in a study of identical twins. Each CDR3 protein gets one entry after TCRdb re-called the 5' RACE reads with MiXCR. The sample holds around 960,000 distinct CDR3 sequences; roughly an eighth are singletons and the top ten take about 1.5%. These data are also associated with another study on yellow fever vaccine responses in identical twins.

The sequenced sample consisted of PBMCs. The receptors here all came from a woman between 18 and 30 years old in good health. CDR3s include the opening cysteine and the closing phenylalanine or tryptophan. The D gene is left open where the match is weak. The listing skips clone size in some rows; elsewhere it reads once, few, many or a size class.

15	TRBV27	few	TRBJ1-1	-	CASSQIQLRDTEAFF	TGTGCCAGCAGTCAAATACAGCTGCGGGACACTGAAGCTTTCTTT
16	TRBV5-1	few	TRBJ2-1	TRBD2	CASSLAERGGYNEQFF	TGCGCCAGCAGCTTGGCTGAGCGGGGGGGTTACAATGAGCAGTTCTTC
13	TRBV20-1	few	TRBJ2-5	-	CSARAQRLETQYF	TGCAGTGCCCGGGCCCAGCGGTTGGAGACCCAGTACTTC
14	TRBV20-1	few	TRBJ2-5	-	CSALRLGLEETQYF	TGCAGTGCTCTGAGACTGGGACTCGAAGAGACCCAGTACTTC
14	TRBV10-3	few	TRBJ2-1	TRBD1	CAISVTGYSNEQFF	TGTGCCATCAGTGTGACAGGGTATAGCAATGAGCAGTTCTTC
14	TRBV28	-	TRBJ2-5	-	CASSPTPRLGTQYF	TGTGCCAGCAGTCCCACCCCCCGGTTAGGGACCCAGTACTTC
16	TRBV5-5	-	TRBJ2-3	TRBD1	CASSLGPRGTTDTQYF	TGTGCCAGCAGCCTTGGGCCCAGGGGGACCACAGATACGCAGTATTTT
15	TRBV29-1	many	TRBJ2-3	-	CSVEGTRKSTDTQYF	TGCAGCGTTGAAGGGACAAGGAAAAGCACAGATACGCAGTATTTT
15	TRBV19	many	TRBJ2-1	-	CASSTLQGSYNEQFF	TGTGCCAGTAGTACCCTCCAGGGATCCTACAATGAGCAGTTCTTC
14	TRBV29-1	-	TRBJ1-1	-	CSVATGQMNTEAFF	TGCAGCGTCGCGACCGGACAGATGAACACTGAAGCTTTCTTT
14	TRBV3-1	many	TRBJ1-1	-	CASSQPQDNTEAFF	TGTGCCAGCAGCCAACCACAGGATAACACTGAAGCTTTCTTT
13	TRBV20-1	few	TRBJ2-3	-	CSASYRAADTQYF	TGCAGTGCTAGCTACAGGGCGGCAGATACGCAGTATTTT
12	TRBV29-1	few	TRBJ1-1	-	CSALGMNTEAFF	TGCAGCGCCCTGGGAATGAACACTGAAGCTTTCTTT
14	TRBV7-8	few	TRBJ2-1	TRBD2	CASSQLAGAHEQFF	TGTGCCAGCAGCCAACTAGCGGGGGCTCATGAGCAGTTCTTC
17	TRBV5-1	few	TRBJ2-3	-	CASSPYTSPRFTDTQYF	TGCGCCAGCAGCCCTTACACTAGCCCGAGATTCACAGATACGCAGTATTTT
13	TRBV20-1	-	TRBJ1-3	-	CSAGIQGGNTIYF	TGCAGTGCTGGCATACAGGGTGGGAACACCATATATTTT
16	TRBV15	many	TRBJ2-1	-	CATSGKQAFSYNEQFF	TGTGCCACCAGCGGTAAACAAGCATTCTCCTACAATGAGCAGTTCTTC
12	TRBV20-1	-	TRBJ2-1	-	CSARGRNNEQFF	TGCAGTGCTAGAGGAAGGAACAATGAGCAGTTCTTC
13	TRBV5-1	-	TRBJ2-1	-	CASSLLILDEQFF	TGCGCCAGCAGCCTTTTAATCCTCGATGAGCAGTTCTTC
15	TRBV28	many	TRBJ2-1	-	CASSNGAINNNEQFF	TGTGCCAGCAGCAACGGTGCGATTAACAACAATGAGCAGTTCTTC
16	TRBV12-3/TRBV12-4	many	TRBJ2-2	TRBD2	CASSFPLAGGSGELFF	TGTGCCAGCAGTTTCCCGCTAGCGGGAGGGTCCGGGGAGCTGTTTTTT
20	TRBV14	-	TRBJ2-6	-	CASSQDPLGAGSSGANVLTF	TGTGCCAGCAGCCAAGACCCCCTTGGGGCAGGCAGCTCTGGGGCCAACGTCCTGACTTTC
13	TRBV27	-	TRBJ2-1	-	CASSLGRLGEQFF	TGTGCCAGCAGTTTAGGGAGACTAGGTGAGCAGTTCTTC
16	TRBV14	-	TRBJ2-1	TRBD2	CASSPRASGTYNEQFF	TGTGCCAGCAGCCCTCGAGCTAGCGGGACGTACAATGAGCAGTTCTTC
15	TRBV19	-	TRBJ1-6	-	CASSIRGGPDSPLHF	TGTGCCAGTAGTATACGTGGGGGGCCTGATTCACCCCTCCACTTT
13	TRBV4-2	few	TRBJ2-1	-	CASSQNGLTEQFF	TGTGCCAGCAGCCAAAACGGCCTCACTGAGCAGTTCTTC
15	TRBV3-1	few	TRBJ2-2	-	CASRPSGGGTGELFF	TGTGCCAGCCGCCCTTCCGGGGGAGGTACCGGGGAGCTGTTTTTT